This T cell receptor beta chain was sequenced in a study of technical replicates of blood from a handful of donors. This table comes from immunoSEQ multiplex PCR, and its TCRdb copy is limited to in-frame clones, with some not included. This repertoire shows roughly 80,000 clones, around nine tenths found once; its top ten account for roughly 0.38%. This clone was seen only a few times. CDR1 MNHEY and CDR2 SMNVEV come from the germline V gene (reference sequence). V gave up 5 bases and J gave up 5 bases; unmatched junction bases: 8. The CDR3 sequence is 15 residues long. The sample consisted of T cells isolated from PBMCs. This chain connects TRBV27 to TRBJ2-3; 9 nucleotides line up with TRBD1. The sequence came from a human donor in good health. CDR3 nucleotides: TGTGCCAGCAGTCCCCTTATGGGACAGGGAGATACGCAGTATTTT. Translation: CASSPLMGQGDTQYF.